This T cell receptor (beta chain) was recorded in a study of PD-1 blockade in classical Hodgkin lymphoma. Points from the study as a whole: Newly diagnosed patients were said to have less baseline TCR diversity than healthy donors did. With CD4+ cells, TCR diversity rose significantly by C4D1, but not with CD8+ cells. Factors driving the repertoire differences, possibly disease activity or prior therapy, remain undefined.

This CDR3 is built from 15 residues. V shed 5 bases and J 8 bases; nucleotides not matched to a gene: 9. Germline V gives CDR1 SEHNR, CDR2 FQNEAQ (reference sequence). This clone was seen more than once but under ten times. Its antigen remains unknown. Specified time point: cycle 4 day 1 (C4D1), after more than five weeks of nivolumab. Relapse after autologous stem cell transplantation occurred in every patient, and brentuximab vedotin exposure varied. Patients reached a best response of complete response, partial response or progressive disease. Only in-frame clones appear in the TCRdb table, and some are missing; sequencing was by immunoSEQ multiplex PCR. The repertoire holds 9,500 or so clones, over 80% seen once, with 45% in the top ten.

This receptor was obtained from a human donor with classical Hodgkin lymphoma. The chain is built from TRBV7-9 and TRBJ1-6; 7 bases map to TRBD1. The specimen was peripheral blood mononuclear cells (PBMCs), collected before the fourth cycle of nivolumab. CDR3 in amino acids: CASSEGQLSHSPLHF. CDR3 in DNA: TGTGCCAGCAGCGAGGGACAGCTTAGTCATTCACCCCTCCACTTT.